This T cell receptor (beta chain) appears in the sequencing data of a study of OX40 agonist ivuxolimab in advanced cancers. Study background: Subjects had a mean age of around 60 years, with a range of 23 to 79; almost 85% were male.

Libraries were prepared by immunoSEQ multiplex PCR; TCRdb keeps only in-frame clonotypes and omits some of them. The table includes 74,000 or so clones, 85% to 95% detected once. This CDR3 has 14 amino acids. V lost 4 bases, J lost 4 bases, and 14 bases lay in between. Germline V gene sequence: CDR1 SGHRS, CDR2 YFSETQ. Sequencing used CD4+ or CD8+ T cells sorted from blood, obtained in a trial of the OX40 agonist ivuxolimab. The TCR was taken from an adult with an advanced solid tumor such as melanoma, head and neck, liver or kidney cancer. This chain connects TRBV5-1 to TRBJ1-2; no definite D call. The CDR3 DNA is TGCGCCAGCAGCCCCCGCACAGACGCCTATGGCTACACCTTC. As protein: CASSPRTDAYGYTF.